The text below deals with one T cell receptor beta chain. The TCR beta CDR3 regions underwent amplification using RNA transcripts as the source. The HTBI set primed first-round TCR CDR3 RT-PCR. TCRdb called the multiplex PCR reads again in MiXCR, with one record for every CDR3 protein. Among a few hundred thousand distinct CDR3 sequences listed, approximately 18% were seen once. The V end was cut by 2 bases, the J end by 7 bases, with 12 bases between. Germline values: CDR1 GTSNPN, CDR2 SVGIG (reference sequence). The CDR3 has 13 amino acids. This sample is drawn from a study of T cells in Graves' hyperthyroidism and ophthalmopathy.

Sequencing was carried out using blood. The sequence derives from a man aged 18-30 years with Graves' ophthalmopathy. The rearrangement uses TRBV30 and TRBJ2-1, with D uncertain. The CDR3 nucleotides are TGTGCCTGGAGTCAAAGCGACGGGAATGAGCAGTTCTTC. Its translation is CAWSQSDGNEQFF.